This TCR beta chain was recovered during a study of cytomegalovirus exposure and HLA in healthy donors (dated by TCRdb to about 2017). For the study in its entirety: An earlier analysis of roughly 500 of the donors reported 250 to 300 Gb of sequence data and some 120 million unique TCR beta sequences from about 200 million T cells. Approximately 300 gigabases of sequencing data and around 85 million unique TCR sequences made up an early release that covered several hundred HLA-typed donors. Of the roughly 410 genotyped donors, 65% to 90% were placed in the genetic ancestry cluster associated with self-reported Caucasian donors. The aim of the study was to test whether cataloging public T cell receptors could identify signatures of past pathogen exposure. The study profiled the T cell repertoires of approximately 700 subjects by immunosequencing and related them to cytomegalovirus serostatus. Along with the approximately 700-subject first cohort, a separate validation cohort of around 120 different subjects was used. High-throughput TCR immunosequencing, statistical association of individual TCRs with disease status, and machine learning were combined to predict cytomegalovirus infection status. A later analysis re-analyzed previously published TCR beta repertoires from approximately 670 donors and added high-resolution HLA genotyping to study TCR occurrence patterns. Rather than drawing on any new phenotypic data, the later analysis identified candidate immune exposures from TCR beta sequences and the way those sequences occurred across donors. To decide whether each TCR beta V gene segment behaved as functional or pseudogenic, an earlier analysis of some 600 of the donors relied on high-throughput TCR beta sequencing. Donor age, sex, ethnicity and CMV serostatus were compiled alongside the repertoire data. A later genetic analysis used genome-wide SNP genotypes for about 60% of the 666 donors, treating that subset as a discovery cohort. All discovery cohort repertoires had been generated using a single sequencing platform. Both class I and class II loci were covered by HLA typing, at four-digit resolution. Typing coverage differed by locus: A, B, C, DRB1 and DQB1 were typed in about 620-630 donors, DQA1 in 500 to 550, DPA1 in around 600, and DPB1 in 400 to 480. Roughly five DR-DQ haplotypes were handled as single units for association and clustering, since linkage in the cohort was strong. Across approximately 400 genotyped donors of the cohort, an average of approximately 240,000 unique TCR beta nucleotide sequences per donor were sequenced, and 15% to 20% of those sequences were non-productive. Results and caveats for the whole study, not just this receptor: When HLA alleles, especially DR and DQ, strongly co-occurred, TCR associations were difficult to assign to individual alleles. Broadly in line with IMGT annotations, most TCR beta V segments showed up in productive rearrangements about 90% or about 30% of the time in an earlier analysis of under 700 of the donors. A cluster of highly shared sequence variants was judged likely to represent a technical artifact of the sequencing pipeline. This cohort had only TCR beta chains sequenced, and the lack of alpha or paired-chain data limited which features could be detected. A few of the identified cytomegalovirus-associated TCR beta chains were confirmed in vitro to be specific for cytomegalovirus antigens. In both the original and validation cohorts, the classifier was reported to diagnose cytomegalovirus status with high specificity and sensitivity. In a later analysis, some 17,000 TCR beta sequences were associated with specific HLA alleles at a false discovery rate of 0.05. The study listed 164 TCR beta chains as associated with cytomegalovirus. Roughly uniform sequencing depth across donors was assumed in presence/absence analyses, although this assumption may not hold. A further reported finding was that TCR beta sequences accurately predicted the HLA-A and HLA-B alleles for most subjects in the first cohort. In a later analysis, several top co-occurrence clusters were reported to appear linked to parvovirus B19, influenza, CMV and Epstein-Barr virus. CMV serostatus was the only immune exposure information available for the cohort. Correlated functional status among segregating V segments might reflect linkage disequilibrium, but an unknown experimental factor could not be ruled out. Because some donors lacked HLA typing at each locus, the association tests relied only on the typed subset. According to a later genetic analysis, donors in an Asian-associated ancestry cluster had fewer N-insertions in productive TCRs than the approximately 650-donor mean. A later analysis found that TCR association rates varied across HLA loci, with DRB1 alleles showing the most associated TCRs and HLA-C alleles the fewest. Compared with equally common non-associated chains, HLA-associated TCR beta chains in a later analysis were more clonally expanded and had lower generation probabilities. Most CMV-associated TCR beta chains appeared to be HLA-restricted in a later analysis, and the HLA associations seemed to be driven largely by CMV exposure. A later genetic analysis associated a missense DCLRE1C variant with V-gene and J-gene trimming of TCR beta chains, and an independent cohort replicated the association. The earlier analysis of approximately 540 of the donors excluded roughly 17 rarely observed V segments, including chromosome 9 orphons, because counts were too low. Across donors, most TCR sequences were observed very rarely, whereas some public TCRs were present in many individuals. The authors suggested that the approach could potentially be extended to other disease states and immunological phenotypes.

A note on this clone: The specificity of this receptor is unknown. Per-base quality was not reported, and no clone a single base away is much larger than it.

The cohort was made up of approximately 700 healthy bone marrow donors. At the time of sampling, all cohort members were nominally healthy, though unrecorded immune exposures were likely present. The donor tested CMV seronegative and was one of the 352 seronegative cohort members. A peripheral blood sample was provided by each donor, and peripheral blood mononuclear cells were used for TCR beta sequencing. Genomic DNA was extracted from the blood cell samples with the Qiagen DNeasy Blood Extraction Kit. The receptor library was made with the immunoSEQ multiplex PCR assay. For the multiplex PCR, a mixture combining 60 forward primers for TCR Vbeta segments and 13 reverse primers for TCR Jbeta segments was used. The CDR3 region of rearranged TCR beta genes was amplified from genomic DNA by a multiplex PCR assay. The Illumina HiSeq System was used to sequence the amplified TCR beta libraries as 87-base-pair reads. Turning to the authors' computational methods: In a later analysis, 77 million or so unique TCR beta chains were counted across the 650 to 750 repertoires, and around 10 million of these chains were shared by at least two donors. To remove PCR and sequencing errors, raw reads were error-corrected and collapsed into unique sequences using a nearest-neighbor algorithm that merged closely related sequences. V, D and J gene segments were assigned by aligning CDR3 sequences to IMGT reference sequences. For a sequence to be retained, a match of at least six nucleotides to both a V gene segment and a J gene segment was required. Rearrangements were called productive when the CDR3 lacked stop codons and stayed in frame with V and J; all others were non-productive. CDR3 was defined by IMGT convention, running from the second conserved V-encoded cysteine to the conserved J-encoded phenylalanine. In an earlier analysis of around 640 of the donors, sequences lacking an unambiguous match to a single V gene segment were excluded. An earlier analysis of 587 of the donors classified V segments as functional when productive rearrangements were above 56.7% and as segregating when the standard deviation between donors was above 5%. A statistical classification framework was developed to diagnose cytomegalovirus status using the catalog of TCR beta chain sequences. A later analysis assigned V and J genes by comparing TCR nucleotide sequences with IMGT/GENE-DB human TR gene sequences. In a later analysis, CDR3 sequences and most-parsimonious VDJ recombination scenarios were assigned using the TCRdist pipeline. In a later analysis, each TCR beta chain was defined by its CDR3 amino acid sequence together with its V-gene family, and reads without a unique V-gene family were excluded. To address suspected cross-contamination and a sequencing artifact, a later analysis removed 550 to 750 highly shared, low-generation-probability nucleotide sequences. A later analysis calculated a clonal expansion index for each public chain from normalized within-repertoire ranks of inferred template counts. In a later analysis, generation probabilities were computed with a VDJ recombination model fitted to out-of-frame rearrangements, and the resulting probabilities were checked against IGoR. A later analysis scored TCR-TCR, TCR-HLA and TCR-CMV co-occurrence with hypergeometric tests, applying a repertoire-size bias correction to TCR pairs. In a later analysis, false discovery rates were estimated by permuting HLA or CMV assignments 20 times. In a later analysis, co-occurring TCRs were grouped with DBSCAN, and TCRdist sequence similarity was added when clustering was performed within HLA-allele-positive subsets. Co-occurrence clustering excluded repertoires with fewer than 30,000 or more than 120,000 public chains, plus five with anomalous nucleotide sharing. TCRdb obtained this table from immuneACCESS and retained in-frame rearrangements with V and J assigned. These tables miss some clones; where compared with another copy, unresolved V genes account for less than half of the shortfall, and the remainder is unexplained. That table is the source of V, J and clone size, and D and trimming were worked out from the DNA. The sample data list about 140,000 clones, and over 75% of these were observed just once. The top ten hold roughly 0.5% of the sample.

The receptor was isolated from a woman aged 40 to 50 in good health and CMV-seronegative. The sequenced material came from PBMCs.

CDR3 sequence: CASSEQVAHEQYF. The nucleotide sequence is given as TGTGCCAGCAGTGAACAGGTAGCGCACGAGCAGTACTTC. The chain is encoded by TRBV2 joined to TRBJ2-7; tentative D gene TRBD2, with 5 bases matching. Via the germline V gene, CDR1 is SNHLY and CDR2 FYNNEI. Counted from cysteine to phenylalanine, this CDR3 has 13 amino acids. Only the CDR3 portion is preserved as DNA: 39 bases, with reading frame beginning at the first base. Trimming at the junction amounts to 2 bases on V and 5 bases on J, and the germline ends lie 10 bases apart.